The 19 T cell receptor beta chains below all came from one sample that was sequenced in a study of control samples from healthy donors and cancer patients. This table comes from immunoSEQ multiplex PCR, and its TCRdb copy is limited to in-frame clones, with some not included. The sample has about 51,000 clones; roughly 90% are singletons. Sequences were obtained from PBMCs. The receptors here all came from a man aged 45 to 65 with head and neck cancer.

The rearrangement joins TRBV11-2 to TRBJ2-1; 8 positions match TRBD2. Germline CDR1 reads SGHAT; CDR2 reads FQNNGV. V shed 0 bases and J 10 bases; nucleotides not matched to a gene: 11. The length of the CDR3 is 16 residues. In nucleotides, the CDR3 is TGTGCCAGCAGCTTAGATAACGGGAGGGCCAGAGGAGAGCAGTTCTTC. Translated: CASSLDNGRARGEQFF.

The chain couples TRBV5-1 to TRBJ2-3, with a possible D match to TRBD1 (6 bases). The CDR3 sequence is 14 residues long. V dropped 3 bases and J dropped 4 bases, with 12 bases sitting between them. Germline V gene data show CDR1 as SGHRS and CDR2 as YFSETQ. The CDR3 here is CASSWRTVSDTQYF. CDR3 bases: TGCGCCAGCAGCTGGCGGACAGTATCAGATACGCAGTATTTT.

V and J are TRBV2 and TRBJ1-1; D is perhaps TRBD1 (6 bases). The CDR3 length is 15 residues. Germline CDR1 and CDR2: SNHLY and FYNNEI. The germline V and J ends were trimmed by 4 bases and 2 bases, with 14 bases remaining between them. CDR3 nucleotides: TGTGCCAGCAGTGTAAACTGGGGGCTAAACACTGAAGCTTTCTTT. It is translated as CASSVNWGLNTEAFF.

The DNA for the CDR3 is TGCGCCAGCGGGGAGGGGACCACTCTTGGGGCCAACGTCCTGACTTTC. It is translated as CASGEGTTLGANVLTF. The gene calls are TRBV5-1 and TRBJ2-6, with TRBD2 matching over 7 bases. CDR1 and CDR2 from the germline V gene are SGHRS and YFSETQ. The V segment lost 7 bases and the J segment 3 bases; nucleotides outside the gene matches: 10. The CDR3 spans 16 residues.

This rearrangement joins TRBV28 to TRBJ2-5; 8 positions match TRBD1. This CDR3 contains 18 residues. V lost 3 bases, J lost 9 bases, and 21 bases stayed unmatched. CDR1 MDHEN and CDR2 SYDVKM come from the germline V gene. The CDR3 region is CASSLRGQGAGRSGSQYF. The CDR3 bases are TGTGCCAGCAGTTTGAGAGGGCAGGGGGCAGGCAGGAGTGGGTCCCAGTACTTC.

This clone was observed a single time. The chain has TRBV7-8 and TRBJ2-1; 7 bases map to TRBD1. From germline, CDR1 is SGHVS and CDR2 FQNEAQ. The CDR3 loop spans 14 amino acids. V was clipped by 1 base and J by 8 bases; unmatched bases: 5. CDR3 sequence (DNA): TGTGCCAGCAGCTTAGGGACAGGAGACGATGAGCAGTTCTTC. Translated, it gives CASSLGTGDDEQFF.

The genes are TRBV27 and TRBJ1-4, with D perhaps TRBD1 (5 bases). The CDR3 is 16 amino acids. V was cut by 5 bases and J by 7 bases, with 20 bases left in between. CDR1 MNHEY and CDR2 SMNVEV come from the germline V gene (reference sequence). CDR3 sequence: CASSLLGTGRTEKLFF. The CDR3 DNA sequence: TGTGCCAGCAGTCTATTGGGGACTGGACGGACTGAAAAACTGTTTTTT. Combining the CDR3 with reference TRBV27 and TRBJ1-4 gives the whole variable domain EAQVTQNPRYLITVTGKKLTVTCSQNMNHEYMSWYRQDPGLGLRQIYYSMNVEVTDKGDVPEGYKVSRKEKRNFPLILESPSPNQTSLYFCASSLLGTGRTEKLFFGSGTQLSVL.

V usage is TRBV16 and J usage is TRBJ2-6; 8 bases are shared with TRBD1. The germline gives CDR1 KGHSY, CDR2 FQNENV. The CDR3 consists of 15 residues. With 5 bases clipped from V and 0 bases from J, the junction kept 0 bases outside the gene matches. CDR3 sequence: CASSTGGSGANVLTF. Written as DNA, the CDR3 is TGTGCCAGCAGCACAGGGGGCTCTGGGGCCAACGTCCTGACTTTC.

CDR3: CSVASGRDAEAFF. As DNA, the CDR3 is TGCAGCGTCGCGTCGGGGAGGGACGCTGAAGCTTTCTTT. The V call is TRBV29-1, the J call TRBJ1-1; D is perhaps TRBD1 (5 bases). V was trimmed by 6 bases and J by 6 bases, leaving 17 bases between them. Germline assignment: CDR1 SQVTM and CDR2 ANQGSEA. CDR3 length: 13 residues.

This chain uses TRBV9 with TRBJ1-1, with 8 bases lining up with TRBD1. The CDR3 totals 14 residues. Germline V lookup: CDR1 SGDLS, CDR2 YYNGEE. V shed 3 bases and J 6 bases; nucleotides not matched to a gene: 7. The CDR3 loop reads CASSAQGVIAEAFF. In DNA form, the CDR3 reads TGTGCCAGCAGCGCACAGGGGGTGATCGCTGAAGCTTTCTTT.

The chain couples TRBV6-5 to TRBJ1-1; the D gene is possibly TRBD1 (5 bases). Trimming removed 7 bases from V and 11 bases from J, with 17 bases in between. This CDR3 region has 12 residues. CDR1 is MNHEY, CDR2 SVGAGI, per germline. The CDR3 coding sequence is TGTGCCAGCATCACCCTTCGGGGGAGGGCTTTCTTT. Translated: CASITLRGRAFF.

The V and J genes are TRBV9 and TRBJ1-2, with D uncertain. The V end was cut by 3 bases, the J end by 2 bases, with 20 bases between. In germline, CDR1 is SGDLS, CDR2 YYNGEE. The CDR3 totals 17 residues. CDR3 nucleotide sequence: TGTGCCAGCAGCGCTTGGGCCTTGGTTGCACCCAACTATGGCTACACCTTC. It specifies CASSAWALVAPNYGYTF.

V usage is TRBV4-1 and J usage is TRBJ1-5; maybe TRBD1 (5 bases). The CDR3 runs to 15 residues. V was clipped by 0 bases and J by 3 bases, with 9 bases between them. CDR1 MGHRA and CDR2 YSYEKL come from the germline V gene. The CDR3 DNA reads as TGCGCCAGCAGCCAAGATGGGGGTTACAATCAGCCCCAGCATTTT. It codes for CASSQDGGYNQPQHF.

This sequence joins TRBV5-1 and TRBJ1-1, with 8 nucleotides matching TRBD1. This CDR3 is 16 amino acids long. V shed 4 bases, J shed 6 bases, and the junction held 14 bases outside the gene matches. CDR1 is SGHRS and CDR2 is YFSETQ in the germline V gene. The CDR3, as DNA: TGCGCCAGCAGCCTACGGACAGGGCCGAAAGTCGCTGAAGCTTTCTTT. Its protein is CASSLRTGPKVAEAFF.

The chain is built from TRBV19 and TRBJ1-4, with no clear D. The CDR3 contains 18 residues. V lost 3 bases and J lost 0, with 17 bases in between. Germline assignment: CDR1 LNHDA and CDR2 SQIVND (reference sequence). For the CDR3, the DNA is TGTGCCAGTAGTATTGACCCCGCCGGAATGACAACTAATGAAAAACTGTTTTTT. Translation gives CASSIDPAGMTTNEKLFF.

The gene calls are TRBV19 and TRBJ2-1; 9 nucleotides align to TRBD2. Germline V gene data show CDR1 as LNHDA and CDR2 as SQIVND (reference sequence). After removal of 7 bases from V and 4 bases from J, the junction contained 8 bases not matched to a gene. The CDR3 extends over 15 amino acids. CDR3 nucleotides: TGTGCCAGTACCCGGGGACTAGCCCAATACAATGAGCAGTTCTTC. This sequence encodes CASTRGLAQYNEQFF.

The chain recombines TRBV3-1 (or the pseudogene TRBV3-2) with TRBJ2-7; no reliable D call. Looked up from germline, CDR1 is LGHDT and CDR2 is YNNKEL (reference sequence). Trimming shortened V by 0 bases and J by 5 bases, and 8 bases separated the two germline ends. This CDR3 region has 13 residues. CDR3 sequence reads: CASSQDLRNEQYF. The CDR3 region has the DNA TGTGCCAGCAGCCAAGATCTTCGGAACGAGCAGTACTTC.

This chain links TRBV6-2 or TRBV6-3 with TRBJ1-6, with TRBD1 identical over 9 bases. The CDR3 is 15 amino acids. Unmatched junction bases numbered 7, after V lost 5 bases and J lost 8 bases. Germline CDR1 MNHEY, CDR2 SVGEGT. CDR3 in DNA: TGTGCCAGCAGTCGCAGGACAGGGGCGGATTCACCCCTCCACTTT. Translation: CASSRRTGADSPLHF.

The chain is built from TRBV25-1 and TRBJ2-3; possible D gene TRBD2, 7 bases. V was shortened by 2 bases and J by 0 bases, with 15 bases between the two germline ends. The CDR3 contains 17 residues. Germline V gene lookup returns CDR1 MGHDK and CDR2 SYGVNS. CDR3 bases: TGTGCCAGCAGTGAAAGGGGGGGGCAGCCTAGCACAGATACGCAGTATTTT. Amino acids: CASSERGGQPSTDTQYF.